The source of this TCR beta chain is a study of blood T cell repertoires in COVID-19. In the original workflow: Amplification with reference gene primers provided the estimates of nucleated cell counts. This table comes from immunoSEQ multiplex PCR, and its TCRdb copy is limited to in-frame clones, with some not included. The DNA was the basis for D and trimming; V, J and clone size are from that table. Seen here are over 80,000 clones, about 89% observed once, and the top ten hold 10% to 13%. Trimming took 7 bases from V and 4 from J; bases not matched to a gene: 11. Looked up from germline, CDR1 is MDHEN and CDR2 is SYDVKM. The CDR3 spans 16 residues.

The chain links TRBV28 to TRBJ2-7, with 12 bases matching TRBD1. The sequence was obtained from a man aged 50 to 59 with acute or convalescent COVID-19. Specimen: peripheral blood. DNA for the CDR3: TGTGCCAGCACTCCACATGGGACAGGGGGCAAGTACGAGCAGTACTTC. This encodes CASTPHGTGGKYEQYF.